Sequencing of this TCR beta chain was carried out in a study of CD8 T cells in ankylosing spondylitis. The CDR3 consists of 15 residues. The ends were cut back, 8 bases at V and 4 bases at J, with 20 bases in the middle. This clonotype was counted many times. The antigen is not known. Scientists made TCR beta libraries using quantitative 5'-RACE with molecular barcodes. TCRdb used MiXCR to reprocess the 5' RACE reads, holding one entry per CDR3 protein. Of about 800,000 distinct CDR3 sequences in the sample, about 12% were seen once. Study-wide results and limits: Roughly eight highly homologous variants formed a TCR beta motif that appeared characteristic of ankylosing spondylitis blood. CD8+ cells made up the disease-linked clones, which were relatively rare in peripheral blood.

This chain links TRBV12-3 or TRBV12-4 with TRBJ2-5, with a possible D match to TRBD2 (5 bases). This receptor was obtained from a male donor with ankylosing spondylitis. Sequencing used blood, either unsorted or a sorted T cell fraction (not recorded which). This CDR3 is CASLLRHSGGETQYF. The CDR3 DNA sequence: TGTGCCAGCCTCCTTCGACACTCCGGAGGAGAGACCCAGTACTTC.